This T cell receptor beta chain was profiled in a study of blood T cell repertoires in COVID-19. Whole-study context: Samples taken during acute and convalescent COVID-19 were collected in the United States, Italy and Spain. PBMCs, B-cell-depleted T cells, or T cells were the source of the cDNA or gDNA that made up the material.

In the original processing: Reference gene primer amplification in the assay estimated nucleated cell counts. Here immunoSEQ multiplex PCR was the method, and the copy in TCRdb shows in-frame clones only, minus some. Clonal size and the V and J genes are those of that table, whereas D and trimming came from the DNA. Among some 160,000 clones listed, 80% were seen once. The clonotype comes from a man between 65 and 80 years old with active or convalescent COVID-19. Sequencing was done on a sample of peripheral blood.

The CDR3 nucleotides are TGTGCCAGCAGCTTAGAGGCCAGGGGCGCGGACACCGGGGAGCTGTTTTTT. This sequence encodes CASSLEARGADTGELFF. The rearrangement joins TRBV7-6 to TRBJ2-2, with D perhaps matching TRBD1 (6 bases). V lost 1 base and J 3 bases, leaving 15 bases between the germline ends. Looked up from germline, CDR1 is SGHVS and CDR2 is FNYEAQ. The CDR3 is made up of 17 amino acids.